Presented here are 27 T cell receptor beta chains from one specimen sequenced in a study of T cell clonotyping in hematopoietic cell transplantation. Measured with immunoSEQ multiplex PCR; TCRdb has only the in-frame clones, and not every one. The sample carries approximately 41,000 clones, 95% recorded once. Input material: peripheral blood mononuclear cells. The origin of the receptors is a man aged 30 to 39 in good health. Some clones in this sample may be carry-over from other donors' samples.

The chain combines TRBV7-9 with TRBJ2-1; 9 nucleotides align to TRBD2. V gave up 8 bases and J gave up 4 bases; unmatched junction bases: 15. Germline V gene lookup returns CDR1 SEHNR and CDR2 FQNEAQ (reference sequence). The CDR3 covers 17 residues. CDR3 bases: TGTGCCAGCGGGCCAAGCAATAGCGGGAGTCTGTACAATGAGCAGTTCTTC. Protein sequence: CASGPSNSGSLYNEQFF.

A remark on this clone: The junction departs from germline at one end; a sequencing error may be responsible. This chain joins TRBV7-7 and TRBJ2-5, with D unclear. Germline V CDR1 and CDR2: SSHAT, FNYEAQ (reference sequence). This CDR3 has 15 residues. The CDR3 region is CASSLGAASQETQYF. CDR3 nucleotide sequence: TGTGCTAGCAGCTTAGGTGCAGCCTCACAAGAGACCCAGTACTTC.

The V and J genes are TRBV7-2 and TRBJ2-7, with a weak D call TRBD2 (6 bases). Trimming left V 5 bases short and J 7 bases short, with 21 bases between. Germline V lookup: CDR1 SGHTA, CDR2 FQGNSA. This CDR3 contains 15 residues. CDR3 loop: CASSTLSGSKGEQYF. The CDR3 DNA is TGTGCCAGCAGCACCCTTAGCGGATCCAAGGGTGAGCAGTACTTC.

CDR3 protein: CASSPGYRNQETQYF. CDR3 DNA sequence: TGTGCCAGCAGCCCCGGCTACAGAAACCAAGAGACCCAGTACTTC. The rearrangement uses TRBV6-5 and TRBJ2-5; the D is unclear. The CDR3 covers 15 residues. The germline CDR1 and CDR2 sequences are MNHEY and SVGAGI. Trimming shortened V by 6 bases and J by 0 bases, and 14 bases separated the two germline ends.

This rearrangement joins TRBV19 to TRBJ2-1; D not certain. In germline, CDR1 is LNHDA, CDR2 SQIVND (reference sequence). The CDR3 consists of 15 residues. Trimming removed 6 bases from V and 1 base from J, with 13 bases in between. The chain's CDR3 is CASSALEVSYNEQFF. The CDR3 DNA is TGTGCCAGTAGCGCCTTAGAGGTTTCCTACAATGAGCAGTTCTTC.

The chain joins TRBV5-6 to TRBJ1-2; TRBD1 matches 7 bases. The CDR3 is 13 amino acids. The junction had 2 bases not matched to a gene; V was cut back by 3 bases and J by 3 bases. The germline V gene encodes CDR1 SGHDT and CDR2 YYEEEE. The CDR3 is CASSSGGDYGYTF. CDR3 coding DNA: TGTGCCAGCAGCTCAGGGGGGGACTATGGCTACACCTTC.

The CDR3 DNA follows: TGTGCCAGCAGCCAAGGCCCCGGGACTAGCGGGCTGACTTACTCCTACGAGCAGTACTTC. This sequence encodes CASSQGPGTSGLTYSYEQYF. The rearrangement links TRBV4-2 to TRBJ2-7; the match to TRBD2 covers 12 bases. The CDR3 consists of 20 residues. The germline V gene has CDR1 LGHNA and CDR2 YNFKEQ. After removal of 1 base from V and 0 bases from J, the junction contained 13 bases not matched to a gene.

The CDR3 bases are TGTGCCAGCAGTAGGGCAGTAGGCCTGAACACTGAAGCTTTCTTT. Amino acid sequence: CASSRAVGLNTEAFF. V and J are TRBV27 and TRBJ1-1; no clear D gene. V shed 5 bases and J shed 0 bases, with 13 bases lying between them. The length of the CDR3 is 15 residues. Germline V gene sequence: CDR1 MNHEY, CDR2 SMNVEV (reference sequence).

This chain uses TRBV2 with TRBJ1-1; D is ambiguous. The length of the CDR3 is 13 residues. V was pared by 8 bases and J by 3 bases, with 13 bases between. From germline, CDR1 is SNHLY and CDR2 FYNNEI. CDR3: CASYLGDYTEAFF. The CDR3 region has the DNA TGTGCCAGCTACCTTGGAGACTACACTGAAGCTTTCTTT.

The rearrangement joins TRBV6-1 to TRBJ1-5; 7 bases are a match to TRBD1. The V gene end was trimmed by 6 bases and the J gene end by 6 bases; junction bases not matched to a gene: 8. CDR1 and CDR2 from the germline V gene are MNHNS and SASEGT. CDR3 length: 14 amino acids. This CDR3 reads CASSITGAPQPQHF. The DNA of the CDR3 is TGTGCCAGCAGCATAACAGGGGCGCCTCAGCCCCAGCATTTT.

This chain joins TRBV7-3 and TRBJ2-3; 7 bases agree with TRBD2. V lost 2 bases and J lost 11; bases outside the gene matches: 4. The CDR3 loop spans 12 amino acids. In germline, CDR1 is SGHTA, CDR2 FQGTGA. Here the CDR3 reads CASSLGLGLQYF. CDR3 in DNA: TGTGCCAGCAGCTTAGGACTAGGGCTGCAGTATTTT.

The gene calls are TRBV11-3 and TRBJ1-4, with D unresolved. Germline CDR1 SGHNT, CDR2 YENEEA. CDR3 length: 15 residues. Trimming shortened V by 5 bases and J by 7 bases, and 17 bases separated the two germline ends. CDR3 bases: TGTGCCAGCAGCCCCGGACCCGGACGGGCTGAAAAACTGTTTTTT. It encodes CASSPGPGRAEKLFF.

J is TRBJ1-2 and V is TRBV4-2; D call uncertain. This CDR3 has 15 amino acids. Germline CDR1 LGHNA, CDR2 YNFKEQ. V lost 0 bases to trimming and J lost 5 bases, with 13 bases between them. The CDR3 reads CASSQEDLREYGYTF. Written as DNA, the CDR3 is TGTGCCAGCAGCCAAGAGGATCTGAGAGAATATGGCTACACCTTC.

CDR3 protein: CASRLGTGVTGELFF. The CDR3, as DNA: TGTGCCAGCAGACTTGGGACAGGGGTTACCGGGGAGCTGTTTTTT. The V and J genes are TRBV6-5 and TRBJ2-2, with 10 bases that match TRBD1. Germline V gives CDR1 MNHEY, CDR2 SVGAGI. This CDR3 spans 15 amino acids. The V gene end was trimmed by 6 bases and the J gene end by 5 bases; junction bases not matched to a gene: 6.

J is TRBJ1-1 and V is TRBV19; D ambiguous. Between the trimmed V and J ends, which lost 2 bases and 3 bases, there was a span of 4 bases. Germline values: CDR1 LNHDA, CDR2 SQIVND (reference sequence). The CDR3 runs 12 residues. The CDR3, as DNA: TGTGCCAGTAGTATAACGGACACTGAAGCTTTCTTT. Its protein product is CASSITDTEAFF.

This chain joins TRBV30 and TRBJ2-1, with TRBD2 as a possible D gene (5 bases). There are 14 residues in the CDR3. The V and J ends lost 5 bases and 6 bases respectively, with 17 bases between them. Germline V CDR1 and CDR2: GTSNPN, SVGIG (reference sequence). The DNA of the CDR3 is TGTGCCTGGGGTCCACTAGTATTAGGCAATGAGCAGTTCTTC. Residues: CAWGPLVLGNEQFF.

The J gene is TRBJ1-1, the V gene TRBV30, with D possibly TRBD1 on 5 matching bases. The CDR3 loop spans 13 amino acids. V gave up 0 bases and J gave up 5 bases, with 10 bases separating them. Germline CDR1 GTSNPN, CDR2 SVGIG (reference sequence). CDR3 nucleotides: TGTGCCTGGAGTGTAGGAAGGGGAACTGAAGCTTTCTTT. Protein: CAWSVGRGTEAFF.

CDR3 DNA: TGTGCCTGGAGGGGACTAGCGGGAGACACCGGGGAGCTGTTTTTT. This sequence encodes CAWRGLAGDTGELFF. V is TRBV30 and J is TRBJ2-2; 14 bases match TRBD2. Losses at the gene ends were 3 bases for V and 3 bases for J; bases not matched to a gene: 0. This CDR3 has 15 residues. Germline CDR1 reads GTSNPN; CDR2 reads SVGIG (reference sequence).

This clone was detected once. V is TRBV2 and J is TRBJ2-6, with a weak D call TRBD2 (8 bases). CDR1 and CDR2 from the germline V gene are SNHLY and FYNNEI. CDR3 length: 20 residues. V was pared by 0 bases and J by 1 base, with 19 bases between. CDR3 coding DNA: TGTGCCAGCAGTGAAGCCGGGAGGGGGCCTGAAGTTTCTGGGGCCAACGTCCTGACTTTC. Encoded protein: CASSEAGRGPEVSGANVLTF. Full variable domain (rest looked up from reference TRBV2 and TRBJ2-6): EPEVTQTPSHQVTQMGQEVILRCVPISNHLYFYWYRQILGQKVEFLVSFYNNEISEKSEIFDDQFSVERPDGSNFTLKIRSTKLEDSAMYFCASSEAGRGPEVSGANVLTFGAGSRLTVL.

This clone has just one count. The CDR3 DNA is TGCGCCAGCAGCCAGTCCCCGAGCGTTACAGATACGCAGTATTTT. Protein: CASSQSPSVTDTQYF. This chain links TRBV4-1 with TRBJ2-3; no definite D call. Germline V gives CDR1 MGHRA, CDR2 YSYEKL. This CDR3 is built from 15 residues. Trimming removed 3 bases from V and 3 bases from J, with 13 bases in between.

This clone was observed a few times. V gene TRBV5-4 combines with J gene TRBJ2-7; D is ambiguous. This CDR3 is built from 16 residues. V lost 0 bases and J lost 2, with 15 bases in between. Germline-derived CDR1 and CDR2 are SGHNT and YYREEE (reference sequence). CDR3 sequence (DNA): TGTGCCAGCAGCTTGGAGGGCAGGAAGTCCACCTACGAGCAGTACTTC. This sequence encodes CASSLEGRKSTYEQYF.

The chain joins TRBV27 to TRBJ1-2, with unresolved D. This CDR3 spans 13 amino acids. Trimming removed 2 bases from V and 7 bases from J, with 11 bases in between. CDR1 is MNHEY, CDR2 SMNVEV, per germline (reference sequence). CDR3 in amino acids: CASSLHFGGGYTF. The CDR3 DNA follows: TGTGCCAGCAGTTTACACTTTGGTGGTGGCTACACCTTC.

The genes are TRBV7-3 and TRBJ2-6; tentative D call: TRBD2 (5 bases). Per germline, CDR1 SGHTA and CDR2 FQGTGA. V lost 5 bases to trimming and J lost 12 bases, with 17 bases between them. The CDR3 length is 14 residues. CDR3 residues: CASSPASSGGVLTF. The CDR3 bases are TGTGCCAGCAGCCCCGCTAGCTCTGGTGGCGTCCTGACTTTC.

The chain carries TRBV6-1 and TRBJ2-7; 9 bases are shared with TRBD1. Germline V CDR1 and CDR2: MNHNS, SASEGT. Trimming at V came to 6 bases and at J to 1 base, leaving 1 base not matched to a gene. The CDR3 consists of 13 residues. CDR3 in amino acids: CASRTGGSYEQYF. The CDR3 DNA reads TGTGCCAGCAGGACAGGGGGATCCTACGAGCAGTACTTC.

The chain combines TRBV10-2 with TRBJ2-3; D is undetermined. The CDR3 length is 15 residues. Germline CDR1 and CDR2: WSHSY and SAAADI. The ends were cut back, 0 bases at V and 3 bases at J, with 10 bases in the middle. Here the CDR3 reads CASSESVVGTDTQYF. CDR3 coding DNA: TGCGCCAGCAGTGAGTCGGTGGTAGGTACAGATACGCAGTATTTT.

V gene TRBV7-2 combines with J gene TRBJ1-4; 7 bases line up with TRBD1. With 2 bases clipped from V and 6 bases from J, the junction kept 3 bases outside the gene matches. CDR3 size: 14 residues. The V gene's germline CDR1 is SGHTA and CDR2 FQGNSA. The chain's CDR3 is CASSLRQGDEKLFF. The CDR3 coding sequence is TGTGCCAGCAGCTTACGACAGGGAGATGAAAAACTGTTTTTT.

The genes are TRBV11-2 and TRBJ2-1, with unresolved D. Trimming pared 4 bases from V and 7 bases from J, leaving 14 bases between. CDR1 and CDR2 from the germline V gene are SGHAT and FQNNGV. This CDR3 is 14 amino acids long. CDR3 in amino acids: CASSSWTQGNEQFF. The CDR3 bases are TGTGCCAGCAGCTCCTGGACCCAAGGGAATGAGCAGTTCTTC.